This TCR beta chain was recovered during a study of chemoradiotherapy in HPV16-positive cancers. Study outcomes and limitations: HPV-responsive T-cell expansion during chemoradiotherapy was linked to improved recurrence-free survival in HPV16-positive patients.

Trimming left V 2 bases short and J 1 base short, with 9 bases between. This CDR3 is 14 amino acids long. Germline lookup yields CDR1 KGHSH and CDR2 LQKENI. Produced via immunoSEQ multiplex PCR; TCRdb's table is partial and in-frame only. This table holds fewer than 40,000 clones, around three quarters found once. In regard to this clone: Its target is not known.

Samples were taken several times over chemoradiotherapy. The origin of this receptor is a human donor with HPV-associated anogenital cancer. The sequences come from blood, collected from a patient who underwent chemoradiotherapy. J is TRBJ2-7 and V is TRBV18; no definite D call. Written as DNA, the CDR3 is TGTGCCAGCTCACCAGCGGACGGGTCCTACGAGCAGTACTTC. This codes for CASSPADGSYEQYF.